This entry is about one TCR beta chain. Method: immunoSEQ multiplex PCR; TCRdb's copy keeps in-frame clones and lacks some. The sample gives roughly 250,000 clones, around four fifths of which show up once; around 3.3% is in the top ten. This CDR3 region has 16 residues. The ends lost 5 bases at V and 4 bases at J; junction bases unmatched: 7. Germline V gives CDR1 SGHVS, CDR2 FNYEAQ. The sample belongs to a study of blood T cell repertoires in COVID-19. This clonotype was obtained from a woman aged 40 to 50 who had been exposed to COVID-19. Specimen: PBMCs or T cells enriched from blood (not recorded which). This chain joins TRBV7-6 and TRBJ1-5, with 11 bases aligning to TRBD1. CDR3 DNA sequence: TGTGCCAGCAGCCCACTAGGGACAGGGGGGAATCAGCCCCAGCATTTT. Its translation is CASSPLGTGGNQPQHF. Supplemented by reference TRBV7-6 and TRBJ1-5, the full variable domain reads GAGVSQSPRYKVTKRGQDVALRCDPISGHVSLYWYRQALGQGPEFLTYFNYEAQQDKSGLPNDRFSAERPEGSISTLTIQRTEQRDSAMYRCASSPLGTGGNQPQHFGDGTRLSIL.